This T cell receptor beta chain emerged from a study of blood T cell repertoires in COVID-19. Either two negative PCRs, clearance, or symptom resolution qualified Cohort 3 donors as recovered. The V gene's germline CDR1 is LGHNA and CDR2 YNFKEQ. Between the trimmed V and J ends, which lost 4 bases and 8 bases, there was a span of 9 bases. The CDR3 loop spans 12 amino acids. Profiling relied on immunoSEQ multiplex PCR, and the TCRdb table lists in-frame clones only, not all of them. The repertoire holds about 130,000 clones, with around 83% as singletons. The chain has TRBV4-2 and TRBJ2-1; possible D gene TRBD1, 6 bases. The specimen was PBMCs or T cells enriched from blood (not recorded which). The source of this sequence is a man younger than 45 who had recovered from COVID-19. CDR3 protein: CASSRRQDEQFF. In nucleotides, the CDR3 is TGTGCCAGCAGCCGAAGACAGGATGAGCAGTTCTTC.